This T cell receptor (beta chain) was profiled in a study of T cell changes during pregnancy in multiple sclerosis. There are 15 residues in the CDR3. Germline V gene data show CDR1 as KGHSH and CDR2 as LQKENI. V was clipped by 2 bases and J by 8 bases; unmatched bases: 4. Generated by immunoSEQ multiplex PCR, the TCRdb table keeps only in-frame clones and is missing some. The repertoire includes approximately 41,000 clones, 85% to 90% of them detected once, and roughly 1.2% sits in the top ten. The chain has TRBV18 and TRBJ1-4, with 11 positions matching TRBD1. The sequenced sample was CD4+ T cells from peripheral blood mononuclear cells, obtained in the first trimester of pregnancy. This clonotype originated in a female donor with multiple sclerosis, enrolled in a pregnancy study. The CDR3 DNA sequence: TGTGCCAGCTCACCATCGGGACAGGGGGAGGAAAAACTGTTTTTT. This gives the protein CASSPSGQGEEKLFF.